The clone carrying this T cell receptor (beta chain) appeared a few times. This record belongs to a study of PD-1 blockade in classical Hodgkin lymphoma. Described time point: cycle 4 day 1 (C4D1), after 6 weeks of nivolumab. No patient escaped relapse after autologous stem cell transplantation, and brentuximab vedotin exposure varied. Repertoires were generated with immunoSEQ multiplex PCR, while TCRdb's copy carries only in-frame clones and drops some. The table shows roughly 21,000 clones, with more than 80% occurring only once. Germline CDR1 reads MNHEY; CDR2 reads SMNVEV (reference sequence). The CDR3 is 15 residues long. V was trimmed by 3 bases and J by 1 base, leaving 12 bases between them.

The J gene is TRBJ1-1, the V gene TRBV27, with D possibly TRBD1 on 5 matching bases. Sample: peripheral blood mononuclear cells (PBMCs), taken before the fourth cycle of nivolumab. The TCR comes from a human donor with classical Hodgkin lymphoma. The CDR3 region has the DNA TGTGCCAGCAGTTTCTTTCGGGGGGGGAACACTGAAGCTTTCTTT. Translating it yields CASSFFRGGNTEAFF.